This TCR beta chain was sequenced during a study of T-cell reconstitution after alpha-beta-depleted transplantation in children. There are many counts of this clonotype. Unique molecular identifiers were built into the TCRbeta library. TCRdb fed the PCR reads into MiXCR, producing one record per CDR3 protein. This table holds 260,000 or so distinct CDR3 sequences, around 12% found once. Germline V CDR1 and CDR2: DFQATT, SNEGSKA (reference sequence). This CDR3 contains 13 residues. V shed 3 bases, J shed 6 bases, and the junction held 8 bases outside the gene matches. Sequenced here: PBMCs from the stem cell graft donor, sampled from the stem cell graft. The chain couples TRBV20-1 to TRBJ2-7, with 7 bases that match TRBD1. This receptor was identified in a human donor who donated a stem cell graft to a child with acute lymphoblastic leukemia. CDR3 residues: CSASTGEVGEQYF. CDR3 DNA: TGCAGTGCTAGTACAGGGGAAGTCGGCGAGCAGTACTTC.